This paragraph reports one T cell receptor beta chain. The antigen is not known. TCRdb ran MiXCR on the 5' RACE reads and lists one entry per CDR3 protein. The table records 400,000 or so distinct CDR3 sequences, around 30% of them present only once. This sample is drawn from a study of identical twins' blood T cells. General study findings and limits: Abundant TCRbeta CDR3s overlapped more between twins than with unrelated donors. Environmental influences on twin similarity could not be excluded. Even for out-of-frame TCRbeta, twins reportedly shared V gene usage much more than unrelated donors.

The sample comprised PBMCs. The origin of this receptor is a woman between 18 and 49 years old in good health.

CDR3: CASSLTQLASDTQYF. CDR3 DNA sequence: TGTGCCAGCAGTTTAACCCAACTAGCAAGCGATACGCAGTATTTT. This chain links TRBV27 with TRBJ2-3, with D possibly being TRBD2 (6 bases). The V and J ends lost 2 bases and 6 bases respectively, with 15 bases between them. The V gene's germline CDR1 is MNHEY and CDR2 SMNVEV (reference sequence). The CDR3 loop spans 15 amino acids.